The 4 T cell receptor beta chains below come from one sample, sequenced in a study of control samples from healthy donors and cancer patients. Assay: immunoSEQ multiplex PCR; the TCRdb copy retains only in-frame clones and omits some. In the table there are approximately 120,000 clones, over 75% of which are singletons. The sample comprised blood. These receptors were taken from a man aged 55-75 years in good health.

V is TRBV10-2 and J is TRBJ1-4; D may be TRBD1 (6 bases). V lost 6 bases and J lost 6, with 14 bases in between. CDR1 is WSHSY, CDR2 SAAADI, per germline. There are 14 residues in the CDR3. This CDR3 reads CASRHSGDHEKLFF. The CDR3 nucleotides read TGCGCCAGCAGGCATTCAGGGGACCATGAAAAACTGTTTTTT.

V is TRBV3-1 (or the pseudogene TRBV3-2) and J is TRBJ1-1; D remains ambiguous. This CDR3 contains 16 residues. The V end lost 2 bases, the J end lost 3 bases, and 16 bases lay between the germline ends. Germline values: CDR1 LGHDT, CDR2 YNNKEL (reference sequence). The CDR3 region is CASSQPPQGRDTEAFF. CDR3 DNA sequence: TGTGCCAGCAGCCAACCCCCCCAAGGGAGGGACACTGAAGCTTTCTTT.

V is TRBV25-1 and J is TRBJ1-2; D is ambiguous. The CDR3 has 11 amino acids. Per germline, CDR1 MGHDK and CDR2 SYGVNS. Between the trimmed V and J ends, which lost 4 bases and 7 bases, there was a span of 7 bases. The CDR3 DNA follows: TGTGCCAGCAGTGGGACGAGTGGCTACACCTTC. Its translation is CASSGTSGYTF.

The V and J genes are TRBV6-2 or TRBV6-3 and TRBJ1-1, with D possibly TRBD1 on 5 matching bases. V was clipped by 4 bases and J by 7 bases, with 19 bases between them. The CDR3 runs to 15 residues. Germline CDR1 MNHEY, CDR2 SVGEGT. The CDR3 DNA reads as TGTGCCAGCAGTTTCTCCGGGACGGAGTCCTATGAAGCTTTCTTT. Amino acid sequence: CASSFSGTESYEAFF.